This T cell receptor (beta chain) stems from a study of shared clonotypes between healthy human individuals. V shed 5 bases and J shed 9 bases, with 14 bases lying between them. Germline values: CDR1 SEHNR, CDR2 FQNEAQ (reference sequence). The CDR3 covers 14 residues. Data came from immunoSEQ multiplex PCR; TCRdb stores just in-frame clones and leaves some out. Found here are roughly 1,100,000 clones, roughly 75% of them singletons; the top ten hold about 1.5%. The source material was memory CD4+ T cells sorted from blood. Subset noted: CD45RA-negative fraction. The sequence came from a young man in good health. The V and J genes are TRBV7-9 and TRBJ1-6; maybe TRBD1 (5 bases). The CDR3 nucleotides read TGTGCCAGCAGCGCGGGACCTCGGAGTTCACCCCTCCACTTT. Translation: CASSAGPRSSPLHF.